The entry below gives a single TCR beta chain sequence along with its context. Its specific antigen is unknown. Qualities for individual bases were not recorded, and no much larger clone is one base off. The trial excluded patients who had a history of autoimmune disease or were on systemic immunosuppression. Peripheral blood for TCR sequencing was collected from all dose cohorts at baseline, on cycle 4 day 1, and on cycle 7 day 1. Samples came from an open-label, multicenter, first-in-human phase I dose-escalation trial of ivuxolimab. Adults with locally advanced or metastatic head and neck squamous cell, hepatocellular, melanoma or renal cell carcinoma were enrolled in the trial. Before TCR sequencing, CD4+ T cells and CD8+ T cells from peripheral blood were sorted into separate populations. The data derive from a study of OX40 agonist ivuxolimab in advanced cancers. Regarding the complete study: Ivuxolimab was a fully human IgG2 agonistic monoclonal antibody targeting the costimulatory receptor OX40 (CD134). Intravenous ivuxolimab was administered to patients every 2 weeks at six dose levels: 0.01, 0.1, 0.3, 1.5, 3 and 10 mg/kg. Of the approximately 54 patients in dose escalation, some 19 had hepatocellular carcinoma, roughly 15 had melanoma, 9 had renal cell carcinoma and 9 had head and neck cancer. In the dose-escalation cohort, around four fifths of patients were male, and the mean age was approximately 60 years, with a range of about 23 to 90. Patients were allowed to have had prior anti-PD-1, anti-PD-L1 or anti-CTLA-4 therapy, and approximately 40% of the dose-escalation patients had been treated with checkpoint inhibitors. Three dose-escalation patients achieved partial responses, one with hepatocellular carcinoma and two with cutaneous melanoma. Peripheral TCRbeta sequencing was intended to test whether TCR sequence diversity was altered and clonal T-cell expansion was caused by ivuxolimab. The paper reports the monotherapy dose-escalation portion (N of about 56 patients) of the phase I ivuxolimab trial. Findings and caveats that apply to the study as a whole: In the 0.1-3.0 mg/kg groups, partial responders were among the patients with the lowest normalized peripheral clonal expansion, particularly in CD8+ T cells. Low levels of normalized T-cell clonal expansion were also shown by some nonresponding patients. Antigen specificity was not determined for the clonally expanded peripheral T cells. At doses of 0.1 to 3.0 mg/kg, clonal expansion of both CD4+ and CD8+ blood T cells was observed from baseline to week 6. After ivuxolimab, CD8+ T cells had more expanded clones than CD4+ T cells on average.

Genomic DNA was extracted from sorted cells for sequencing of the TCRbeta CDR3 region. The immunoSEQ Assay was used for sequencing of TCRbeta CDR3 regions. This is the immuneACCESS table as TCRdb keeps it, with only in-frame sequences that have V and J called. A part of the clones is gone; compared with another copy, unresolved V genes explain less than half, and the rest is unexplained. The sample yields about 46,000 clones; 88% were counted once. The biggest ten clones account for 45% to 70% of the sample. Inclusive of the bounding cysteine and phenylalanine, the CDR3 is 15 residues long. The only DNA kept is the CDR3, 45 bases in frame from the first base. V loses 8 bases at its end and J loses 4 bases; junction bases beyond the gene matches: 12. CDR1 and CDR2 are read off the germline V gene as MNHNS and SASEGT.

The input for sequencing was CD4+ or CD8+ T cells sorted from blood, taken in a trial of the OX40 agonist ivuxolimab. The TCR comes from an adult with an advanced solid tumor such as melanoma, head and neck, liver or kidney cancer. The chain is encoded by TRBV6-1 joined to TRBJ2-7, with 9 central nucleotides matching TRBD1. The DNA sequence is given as TGTGCCAGCGCCCGCTGGACAGGGGCTAGGTACGAGCAGTACTTC. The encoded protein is CASARWTGARYEQYF.